This T cell receptor (beta chain) stems from a study of blood T cell repertoires in COVID-19. Under the authors' procedure: Amplification of reference gene primers provided the estimated nucleated cell counts. Here immunoSEQ multiplex PCR was the method, and the copy in TCRdb shows in-frame clones only, minus some. V and J calls plus clone size are reproduced from that table; the DNA served to infer D and trimming. The table records about 90,000 clones, 81% of them present only once. This CDR3 has 15 residues. Looked up from germline, CDR1 is DFQATT and CDR2 is SNEGSKA (reference sequence). A word on this clone: A junction boundary mismatches the germline segment, possibly from a read error.

The chain recombines TRBV20-1 with TRBJ2-5, with 8 bases matching TRBD1. The sequenced sample was peripheral blood. The clonotype originates from an elderly man with active or convalescent COVID-19. The CDR3 is CSASPGQGFQETQYF. The CDR3 bases are TGCAGCGCTAGTCCCGGACAGGGCTTCCAAGAGACCCAGTACTTC.